This T cell receptor beta chain originates from a study of T cell responses to AZD1222 COVID-19 vaccine (dated by TCRdb to the early 2020s). With regard to the full study: A total of 240 or so trial participants underwent TCR sequencing, of whom 200 to 220 had received two doses of AZD1222 and around 26 had received two doses of the MenACWY control vaccine. Enrollment into the trials was organized by age into subgroups of 18-55, 56-69 and 70-plus years, and those subgroups contained roughly 150, 30 and 60 TCR-sequenced participants, respectively.

The CDR3 regions of human TCRbeta chains were analyzed by immunosequencing. In the source study's methods: TCRs in the repertoires were matched against a reference library of SARS-CoV-2-specific TCRs that had been generated with the MIRA antigen-specificity platform. Breadth was defined as the fraction of unique TCRs that were SARS-CoV-2-associated, and depth was defined as the fraction of total T cells that were SARS-CoV-2-associated. Each spike-specific TCR was assigned to its reactive spike region and to a CD4 or CD8 class using the MIRA data. Log10-transformed breadth and depth values were compared by one-way ANOVA with Sidak's multiple comparisons tests. TCRdb re-hosts the immuneACCESS table, in-frame sequences only. Its copies lack some clones; in the studies checked, an unresolved V gene accounts for under half of them, and the cause for the rest is not known. The V and J calls and clone size are taken from that table; D and trimming were inferred from the DNA. For this sample the table gives about 100,000 clones, of which about 90% were detected only once. The ten largest clonotypes hold 4.2% of the sample.

Of note for this clone: The clone's antigen remains unknown. No base-level quality is on record; no much larger clone is a single base apart.

What the authors observed across the whole study: Participants were mostly white British and included more females than males, and it was suggested by the authors that clonal diversity may have been underestimated. In the small 56-69-year group, the increase in depth fell short of significance, most likely because of low power. Because no samples from the day 14 peak response were available, repertoires could be characterized only after the peak T cell response. Conclusions about previously exposed vaccinees were limited because only six AZD1222 recipients were SARS-CoV-2 seropositive at baseline. Nearly half of unique spike-specific TCRs reportedly recognized epitopes outside regions mutated in the B.1.351 and B.1.1.7 variants. The whole spike protein was spanned by vaccine-associated CD4 TCRs, and dominant responses were seen in regions 160-218 and 743-854. A significant rise in spike-specific TCR breadth and depth was observed after two AZD1222 doses relative to day 0 and relative to MenACWY recipients.

Deletion took 6 bases off V and 4 bases off J, with a span of 10 bases between the germline ends. The CDR3 goes from the cysteine to the phenylalanine over 13 residues. The entry retains the CDR3 DNA only, 39 bases that are in frame from base 1. CDR1 MNHEY and CDR2 SVGAGI were looked up in the germline V gene. Taken with the paper, the label for time point translates to: baseline before first vaccination. The sample's treatment or condition label, in plain terms: meningococcal conjugate vaccine given as trial control. Samples from vaccinated people were obtained from the UK trials COV001 and COV002, which included a single-blind randomized controlled phase 2/3 trial of AZD1222 (ChAdOx1 nCoV-19) in healthy adults. For TCRbeta chain sequencing, PBMC samples from trial participants were taken at day 0 and at day 28 after the second dose.

This sequence originates from an adult in good health. The chain links TRBV6-5 with TRBJ1-5; a confident D gene designation cannot be given. The material was peripheral blood, obtained on day 0 of MenACWY control vaccination. The CDR3 protein is CASSTRANQPQHF. The sequenced DNA: TGTGCCAGCAGCACACGGGCAAATCAGCCCCAGCATTTT.